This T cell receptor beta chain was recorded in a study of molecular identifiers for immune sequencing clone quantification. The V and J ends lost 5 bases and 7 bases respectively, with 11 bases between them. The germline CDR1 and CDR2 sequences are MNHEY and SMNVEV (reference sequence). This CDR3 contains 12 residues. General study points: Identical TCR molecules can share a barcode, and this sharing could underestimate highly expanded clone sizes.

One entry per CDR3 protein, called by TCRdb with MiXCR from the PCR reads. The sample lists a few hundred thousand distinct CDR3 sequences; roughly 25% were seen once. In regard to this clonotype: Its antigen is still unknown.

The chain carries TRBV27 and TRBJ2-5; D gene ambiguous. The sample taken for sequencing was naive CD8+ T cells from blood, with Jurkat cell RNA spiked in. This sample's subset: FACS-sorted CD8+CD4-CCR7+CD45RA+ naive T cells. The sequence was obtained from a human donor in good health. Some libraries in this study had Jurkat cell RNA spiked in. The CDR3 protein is CASSPGGVTQYF. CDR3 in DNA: TGTGCCAGCAGTCCCGGCGGTGTGACCCAGTACTTC.